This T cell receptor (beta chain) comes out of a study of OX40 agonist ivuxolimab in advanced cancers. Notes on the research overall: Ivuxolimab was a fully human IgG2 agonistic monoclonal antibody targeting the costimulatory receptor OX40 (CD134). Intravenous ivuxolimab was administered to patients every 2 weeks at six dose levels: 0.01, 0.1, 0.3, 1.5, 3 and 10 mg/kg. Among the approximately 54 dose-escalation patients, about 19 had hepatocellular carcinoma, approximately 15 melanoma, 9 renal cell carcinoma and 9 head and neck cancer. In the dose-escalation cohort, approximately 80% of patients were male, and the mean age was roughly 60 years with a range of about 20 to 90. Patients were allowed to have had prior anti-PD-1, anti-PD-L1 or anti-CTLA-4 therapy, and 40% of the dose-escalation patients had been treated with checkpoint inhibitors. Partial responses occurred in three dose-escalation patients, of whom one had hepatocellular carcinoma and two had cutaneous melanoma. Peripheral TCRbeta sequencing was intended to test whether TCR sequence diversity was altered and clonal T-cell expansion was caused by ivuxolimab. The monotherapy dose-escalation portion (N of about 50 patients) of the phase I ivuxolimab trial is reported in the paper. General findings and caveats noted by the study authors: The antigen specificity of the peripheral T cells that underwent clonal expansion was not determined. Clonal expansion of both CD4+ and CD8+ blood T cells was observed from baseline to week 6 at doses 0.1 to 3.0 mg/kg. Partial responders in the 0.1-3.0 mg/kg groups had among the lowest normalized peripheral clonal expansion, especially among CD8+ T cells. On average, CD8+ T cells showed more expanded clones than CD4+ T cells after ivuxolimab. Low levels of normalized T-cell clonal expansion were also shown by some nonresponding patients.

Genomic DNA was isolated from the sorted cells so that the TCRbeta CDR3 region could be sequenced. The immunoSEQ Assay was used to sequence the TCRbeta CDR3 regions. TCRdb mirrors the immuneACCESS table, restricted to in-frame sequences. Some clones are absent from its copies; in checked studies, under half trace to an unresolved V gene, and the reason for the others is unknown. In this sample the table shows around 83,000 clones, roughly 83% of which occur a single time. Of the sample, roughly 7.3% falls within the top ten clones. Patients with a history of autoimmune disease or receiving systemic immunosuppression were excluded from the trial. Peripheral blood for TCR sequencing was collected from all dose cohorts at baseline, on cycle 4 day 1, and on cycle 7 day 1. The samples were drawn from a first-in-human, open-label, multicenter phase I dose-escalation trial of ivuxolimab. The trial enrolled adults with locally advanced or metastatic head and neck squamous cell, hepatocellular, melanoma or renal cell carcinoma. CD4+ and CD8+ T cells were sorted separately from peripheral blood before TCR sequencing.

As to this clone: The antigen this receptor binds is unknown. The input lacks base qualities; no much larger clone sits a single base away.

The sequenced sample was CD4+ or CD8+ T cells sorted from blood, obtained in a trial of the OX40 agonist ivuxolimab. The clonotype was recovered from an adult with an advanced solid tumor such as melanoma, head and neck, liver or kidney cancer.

The DNA sequence is given as TGTGCCAGTAGCCCCCCACGGGAGTACCGGGAGCTGTTTTTT. Translated, it reads CASSPPREYRELFF. The rearrangement joined TRBV19 to TRBJ2-2; a tentative D match to TRBD2 spans 6 bases. At the junction V is shortened by 6 bases and J by 9 bases, with 17 bases in between. Via the germline V gene (reference sequence), CDR1 is LNHDA and CDR2 SQIVND. The CDR3 spans 14 residues, from the cysteine through the phenylalanine. Of the read, only the CDR3 DNA is kept; its 42 bases are in frame from base 1.